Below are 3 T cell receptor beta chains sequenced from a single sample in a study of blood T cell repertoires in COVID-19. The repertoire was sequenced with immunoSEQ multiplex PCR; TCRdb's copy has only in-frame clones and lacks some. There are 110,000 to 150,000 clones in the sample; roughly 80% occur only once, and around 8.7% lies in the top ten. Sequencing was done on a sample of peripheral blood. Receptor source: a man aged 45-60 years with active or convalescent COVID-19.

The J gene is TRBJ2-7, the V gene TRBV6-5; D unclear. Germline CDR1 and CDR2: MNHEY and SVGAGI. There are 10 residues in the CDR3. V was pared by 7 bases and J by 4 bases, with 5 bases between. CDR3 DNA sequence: TGTGCCAGCAACTCATACGAGCAGTACTTC. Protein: CASNSYEQYF.

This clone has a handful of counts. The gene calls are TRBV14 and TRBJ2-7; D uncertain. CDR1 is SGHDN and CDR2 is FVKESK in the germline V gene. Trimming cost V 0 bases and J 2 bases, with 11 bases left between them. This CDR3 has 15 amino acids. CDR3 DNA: TGTGCCAGCAGCCAAGATTCTCGGTATACCTACGAGCAGTACTTC. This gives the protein CASSQDSRYTYEQYF.

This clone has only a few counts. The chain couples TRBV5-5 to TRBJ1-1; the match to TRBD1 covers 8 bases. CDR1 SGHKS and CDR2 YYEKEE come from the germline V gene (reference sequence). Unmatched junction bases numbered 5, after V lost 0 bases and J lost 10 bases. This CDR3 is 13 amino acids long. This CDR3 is CASSLDTGGRAFF. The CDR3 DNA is TGTGCCAGCAGCTTGGATACAGGGGGACGAGCTTTCTTT.